The 8 T cell receptor beta chains presented below share a single source sample, sequenced in a study of blood T cells in healthy people across ages. The use of a sample-barcoded 5' primer and a J-beta primer mix characterized a second PCR of 7 to 11 cycles. TCRdb called the 5' RACE reads again in MiXCR, with one record for every CDR3 protein. Of about 1,800,000 distinct CDR3 sequences in the sample, 28% were seen once. Sequenced input: blood. These receptors came from a woman in her twenties or thirties in good health.

The chain employs TRBV7-9 and TRBJ2-3, with TRBD2 identical over 9 bases. V lost 6 bases and J lost 2; bases outside the gene matches: 9. CDR3 size: 16 residues. Germline CDR1 reads SEHNR; CDR2 reads FQNEAQ (reference sequence). Here the CDR3 reads CASSPIAGEFTDTQYF. In nucleotides, the CDR3 is TGTGCCAGCAGTCCCATAGCGGGGGAGTTCACAGATACGCAGTATTTT.

This clonotype has just one count. V is TRBV5-1 and J is TRBJ2-2, with D perhaps matching TRBD1 or TRBD2 (6 bases each). The CDR3 is 16 residues long. Trimming removed 4 bases from V and 4 bases from J, with 17 bases in between. CDR1 and CDR2 (germline): SGHRS, YFSETQ. CDR3 in amino acids: CASSQRRRGATGELFF. CDR3 nucleotides: TGCGCCAGCAGCCAGCGACGGAGGGGGGCCACCGGGGAGCTGTTTTTT. Full variable domain (remainder filled in from reference TRBV5-1 and TRBJ2-2): KAGVTQTPRYLIKTRGQQVTLSCSPISGHRSVSWYQQTPGQGLQFLFEYFSETQRNKGNFPGRFSGRQFSNSRSEMNVSTLELGDSALYLCASSQRRRGATGELFFGEGSRLTVL.

The chain links TRBV12-3 or TRBV12-4 to TRBJ2-7; 8 positions agree with TRBD1. The CDR3 is 14 amino acids. Unmatched junction bases numbered 5, after V lost 5 bases and J lost 2 bases. This CDR3 is CASSTRGRPYEQYF. The CDR3 coding sequence is TGTGCCAGCAGTACCAGGGGGCGGCCCTACGAGCAGTACTTC.

This clonotype was recorded only once. This chain joins TRBV3-1 and TRBJ2-3; D may be TRBD1 or TRBD2 (5 bases each). The germline V gene has CDR1 LGHDT and CDR2 YNNKEL (reference sequence). Trimming took 6 bases from V and 4 from J, leaving 20 bases between them. There are 16 residues in the CDR3. As DNA, the CDR3 is TGTGCCAGCAGTCGAAGACCTACAGGAGCGGCAGATACGCAGTATTTT. Translation: CASSRRPTGAADTQYF.

This clonotype appeared many times. The rearrangement uses TRBV7-2 and TRBJ2-7; TRBD2 might be the D (5 bases). The V end was cut by 1 base, the J end by 5 bases, with 12 bases between. The CDR3 loop spans 14 amino acids. The V gene's germline CDR1 is SGHTA and CDR2 FQGNSA. The CDR3 nucleotides read TGTGCCAGCAGCTTAGGGGGAGATATCCACGAGCAGTACTTC. Translation: CASSLGGDIHEQYF.

The chain is built from TRBV6-2 or TRBV6-3 and TRBJ2-1, with 10 positions matching TRBD2. The J call may be in error: the DNA end matches TRBJ2-7 better. This CDR3 is 17 amino acids long. The germline V gene has CDR1 MNHEY and CDR2 SVGEGT. CDR3 loop: CASSYLAGGPRYNEQYF. The CDR3 DNA follows: TGTGCCAGCAGTTACTTAGCGGGGGGCCCCCGATACAATGAGCAGTACTTC.

Comments on this clonotype: A much larger clone is a single base away; this may be a read error. The V call is TRBV7-9, the J call TRBJ2-1, with TRBD2 as a possible D gene (5 bases). The J call may be incorrect, as the DNA end agrees better with TRBJ2-7. Germline values: CDR1 SEHNR, CDR2 FQNEAQ (reference sequence). The CDR3 has 15 amino acids. CDR3 sequence: CASSLNVASYNEQYF. CDR3 in DNA: TGTGCCAGCAGCTTAAACGTAGCGAGTTACAATGAGCAGTACTTC.

This chain joins TRBV2 and TRBJ1-2; 8 positions agree with TRBD1. V lost 3 bases and J lost 2; bases outside the gene matches: 5. The CDR3 is 15 residues long. Germline CDR1 and CDR2: SNHLY and FYNNEI. The DNA for the CDR3 is TGTGCCAGCAGTGACCGACAGGGGCCCAACTATGGCTACACCTTC. Its protein is CASSDRQGPNYGYTF.